This T cell receptor beta chain was captured by sequencing in a study of blood T cells in healthy people across ages. Healthy individuals of Caucasian origin from Russia, aged roughly 6 to 100, served as donors. Extracted total RNA amounted to at least 5.5 micrograms for each sample. The authors ran a second PCR of about 6 to 11 cycles using a sample-barcoded 5' primer and a J-beta primer mix. Researchers report that a template-switch adaptor with 12 random nucleotides tagged each cDNA molecule. Each CDR3 protein is one row after TCRdb ran MiXCR on the 5' RACE reads. This table has about 580,000 distinct CDR3 sequences, under 55% appearing once. Per the germline V gene, CDR1 is SEHNR and CDR2 is FQNEAQ (reference sequence). The V end lost 2 bases, the J end lost 2 bases, and 13 bases lay between the germline ends. The CDR3 totals 16 residues.

The rearrangement joins TRBV7-9 to TRBJ1-5, with D possibly matching TRBD1 (6 bases). The TCR sequence derives from a man at least 80 years old in good health. Sequencing used blood. The CDR3 loop is CASSLSNRAGNQPQHF. The CDR3 coding sequence is TGTGCCAGCAGCTTAAGTAACAGGGCCGGCAATCAGCCCCAGCATTTT.